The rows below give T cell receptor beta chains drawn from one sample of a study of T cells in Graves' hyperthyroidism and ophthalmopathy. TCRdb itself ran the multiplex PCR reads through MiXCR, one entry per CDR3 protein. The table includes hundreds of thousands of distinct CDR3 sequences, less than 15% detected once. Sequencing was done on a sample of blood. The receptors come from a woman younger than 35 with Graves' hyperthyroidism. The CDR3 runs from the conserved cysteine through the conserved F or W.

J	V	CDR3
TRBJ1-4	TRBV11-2	CASSSLQGISEKLFF
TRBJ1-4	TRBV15	CATSSNTGGDEKLFF
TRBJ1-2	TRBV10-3	CAISESPDRVPYGYTF
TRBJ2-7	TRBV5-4	CASSLGGREKSYEQYF
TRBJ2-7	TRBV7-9	CASSQQGLDYEQYF
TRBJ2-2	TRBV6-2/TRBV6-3	CASSYSGTRIGELFF
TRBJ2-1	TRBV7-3	CASSAQLAHEQFF
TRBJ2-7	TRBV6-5	CASSFRGLAYEQYF
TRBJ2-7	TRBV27	CASADRGSSYEQYF
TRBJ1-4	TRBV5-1	CASSLGAVTAANEKLFF
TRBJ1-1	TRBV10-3	CATEGQLNTEAFF
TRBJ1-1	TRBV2	CATWDSLPEAFF
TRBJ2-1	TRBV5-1	CASSLVRVEGHSSYNEQFF
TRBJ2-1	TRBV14	CASSGLAGGLTYNEQFF
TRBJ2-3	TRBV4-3	CASSQDEAGPTDTQYF
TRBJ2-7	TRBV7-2	CASSLTSLSYEQYF